This T cell receptor (beta chain) was retrieved from a study of CD8 T cells in ankylosing spondylitis. Regarding the study as a whole: Ankylosing spondylitis blood appeared to carry a characteristic TCR beta motif of roughly eight highly homologous variants. The disease-linked clones had a CD8+ phenotype and low blood frequencies. Significant enrichment of disease-linked clones was reportedly seen in matched ankylosing spondylitis synovial fluid.

The germline V gene has CDR1 DFQATT and CDR2 SNEGSKA (reference sequence). CDR3 size: 12 residues. V lost 5 bases, J lost 4 bases, and 11 bases lay in between. This clonotype was detected many times. Its target is unknown. Quantitative 5'-RACE with molecular barcodes was used to make the TCR beta libraries. One entry per CDR3 protein, called by TCRdb with MiXCR from the 5' RACE reads. The repertoire consists of about 150,000 distinct CDR3 sequences, with 10% to 12% occurring once and the leading ten covering around 4.1%. The chain joins TRBV20-1 to TRBJ1-2; D is ambiguous. The sequence was collected from a female donor with ankylosing spondylitis or in good health (not recorded which). Specimen: blood, either unsorted or a sorted T cell fraction (not recorded which). The CDR3 bases are TGCAGTGCTGTCCCGCCTAGCTATGGCTACACCTTC. Protein sequence: CSAVPPSYGYTF.